This T cell receptor beta chain was recorded in a study of cytomegalovirus exposure and HLA in healthy donors (dated by TCRdb to between 2016 and 2019). Regarding the study in general: According to an earlier analysis of 587 of the donors, roughly 180 million T cells yielded some 110 million unique TCR beta sequences and about 300 Gb of sequence data. Donor age, sex, ethnicity and CMV serostatus were compiled alongside the repertoire data. On average, roughly 200,000 unique TCR beta nucleotide sequences were sequenced per donor among some 420 genotyped donors of the cohort, with around 19% of those sequences being non-productive. Genome-wide SNP genotypes for about three fifths of the roughly 700 donors were used in a later genetic analysis, which treated that subset as a discovery cohort. The T cell repertoires of about 700 subjects were profiled by immunosequencing and related to cytomegalovirus serostatus. To predict cytomegalovirus infection status, the study brought together high-throughput TCR immunosequencing, statistical association of individual TCRs with disease status, and machine learning. Class I and class II HLA loci were covered by the typing at four-digit resolution. Among the roughly 400 genotyped donors, under 90% belonged to the genetic ancestry cluster associated with self-reported Caucasian donors. Every repertoire in the discovery cohort had been generated on one and the same sequencing platform. A separate validation cohort of 100 to 150 different subjects was used in addition to the approximately 700-subject first cohort. The aim of the study was to test whether cataloging public T cell receptors could identify signatures of past pathogen exposure. An earlier analysis of 587 of the donors applied high-throughput TCR beta sequencing to assess whether each TCR beta V gene segment acted as functional or pseudogenic. Roughly 5 DR-DQ haplotypes were handled as single units for association and clustering because linkage in the cohort was strong. A later analysis re-examined previously published TCR beta repertoires from several hundred donors and added high-resolution HLA genotyping to investigate patterns of TCR occurrence. Rather than drawing on any new phenotypic data, the later analysis identified candidate immune exposures from TCR beta sequences and the way those sequences occurred across donors. Roughly 300 gigabases of sequencing data and tens of millions of unique TCR sequences made up an early release that covered nearly 650 HLA-typed donors. Typing coverage varied by locus: about 629-640 donors for A, B, C, DRB1 and DQB1; approximately 560 for DQA1; 606 for DPA1; approximately 490 for DPB1.

From its cysteine to its phenylalanine, the CDR3 spans 13 amino acids. Just the 39-base CDR3 DNA is kept, in frame starting at base 1. The junction shows trimming of 4 bases on V and 14 bases on J, plus 15 bases between the germline ends. Reading the germline V gene (reference sequence) gives CDR1 SEHNR and CDR2 FQNEAQ. Summary of the overall study and its limitations: HLA typing was unavailable for some donors at each locus, so association tests used only the typed subset. Compared with equally common non-associated chains, HLA-associated TCR beta chains in a later analysis were more clonally expanded and had lower generation probabilities. Because counts were too low, approximately 15 rarely observed V segments, including chromosome 9 orphons, were excluded from the earlier analysis of some 540 of the donors. Linkage disequilibrium might explain the correlated functional status among segregating V segments, but an unknown experimental factor could not be excluded. For the cohort, immune exposure information was limited to CMV serostatus. In a later analysis, around 17,000 TCR beta sequences were associated with specific HLA alleles at a false discovery rate of 0.05. It was suggested by the authors that the approach could potentially be generalized to other disease states and immunological phenotypes. In a later analysis, most CMV-associated TCR beta chains were found to appear HLA-restricted, with HLA associations seemingly driven largely by CMV exposure. When HLA alleles, especially DR and DQ, strongly co-occurred, TCR associations were difficult to assign to individual alleles. Because the 87-base-pair reads could not distinguish some IMGT-functional V segments, including TRBV6-2 and TRBV6-3, those segments were excluded. A later genetic analysis associated a missense DCLRE1C variant with V-gene and J-gene trimming of TCR beta chains, and an independent cohort replicated the association. In an earlier analysis of fewer than 750 of the donors, most TCR beta V segments were observed in productive rearrangements about 90% or about 30% of the time, broadly matching IMGT annotations. A further reported finding was that TCR beta sequences accurately predicted the HLA-A and HLA-B alleles for most subjects in the first cohort. Several of the top co-occurrence clusters appeared to be linked to parvovirus B19, influenza, CMV and Epstein-Barr virus, according to a later analysis. Only TCR beta chains were sequenced in this cohort, and the absence of alpha or paired-chain data limited detectable features. In a later genetic analysis, fewer N-insertions in productive TCRs were reported among donors in an Asian-associated ancestry cluster than the roughly 670-donor mean. The sequencing pipeline was judged likely to have produced a cluster of highly shared sequence variants as a technical artifact. The classifier was reported to diagnose cytomegalovirus status with high specificity and sensitivity in both the original and validation cohorts. The presence/absence analyses assumed that sequencing depth was roughly uniform across donors, and that assumption may not be true. While some public TCRs were present in many individuals, most TCR sequences turned up only very rarely across donors. Three of the identified cytomegalovirus-associated TCR beta chains were confirmed in vitro to be specific for cytomegalovirus antigens. In a later analysis, TCR association rates were found to vary across HLA loci, with the most associated TCRs seen for DRB1 alleles and the fewest for HLA-C alleles. The study gave a list of some 150 TCR beta chains associated with cytomegalovirus.

The cohort comprised more than 550 healthy bone marrow donors. All cohort members were sampled while nominally healthy, although unrecorded immune exposures were likely present. The donor tested CMV seronegative and was one of the 352 seronegative cohort members. Every donor gave a peripheral blood sample, and the peripheral blood mononuclear cells from that sample were used for TCR beta sequencing. The Qiagen DNeasy Blood Extraction Kit was used to extract genomic DNA from the blood cell samples. The protocol used for the library was the immunoSEQ multiplex PCR assay. For the multiplex PCR, a mixture combining 60 forward primers for TCR Vbeta segments and 13 reverse primers for TCR Jbeta segments was used. The CDR3 region of rearranged TCR beta genes was amplified from genomic DNA with a multiplex PCR assay. The amplified TCR beta libraries were sequenced on the Illumina HiSeq System as 87-base-pair reads. Per the authors' processing: Across the roughly 640 repertoires, a later analysis counted 80 million or so unique TCR beta chains, 9 million to 14 million of which were shared by at least two donors. A nearest-neighbor algorithm error-corrected the raw reads and collapsed the reads into unique sequences, merging closely related sequences to remove PCR and sequencing errors. To assign V, D and J gene segments, CDR3 sequences were aligned to IMGT reference sequences. Each retained sequence needed at least a six-nucleotide match to both a V gene segment and a J gene segment. A rearrangement counted as productive if the CDR3 had no stop codons and remained in frame with V and J, and every other rearrangement counted as non-productive. Following IMGT convention, CDR3 was defined as the stretch from the second conserved V-encoded cysteine to the conserved J-encoded phenylalanine. The earlier analysis of some 550 of the donors excluded any sequence lacking an unambiguous match to a single V gene segment. An earlier analysis of almost 600 of the donors classified V segments as functional when productive rearrangements were above 56.7% and as segregating when the standard deviation between donors was above 5%. To diagnose cytomegalovirus status from the catalog of TCR beta chain sequences, a statistical classification framework was built. V and J gene assignment, in a later analysis, came from comparing TCR nucleotide sequences with IMGT/GENE-DB human TR gene sequences. The TCRdist pipeline was used in a later analysis to assign CDR3 sequences and most-parsimonious VDJ recombination scenarios. In a later analysis, each TCR beta chain was defined by its CDR3 amino acid sequence together with its V-gene family, and reads lacking a unique V-gene family were excluded. A later analysis removed 592 highly shared, low-generation-probability nucleotide sequences to deal with suspected cross-contamination and a sequencing artifact. In a later analysis, a clonal expansion index was calculated for each public chain from normalized within-repertoire ranks of inferred template counts. In a later analysis, generation probabilities were computed with a VDJ recombination model fitted to out-of-frame rearrangements, and the resulting probabilities were checked against IGoR. A later analysis scored TCR-TCR, TCR-HLA and TCR-CMV co-occurrence with hypergeometric tests, applying a repertoire-size bias correction to TCR pairs. To estimate false discovery rates, a later analysis permuted the HLA or CMV assignments 20 times. In a later analysis, co-occurring TCRs were grouped with DBSCAN, and TCRdist sequence similarity was added when clustering was performed within HLA-allele-positive subsets. Repertoires with fewer than 30,000 or more than 120,000 public chains were left out of co-occurrence clustering, as were four to six repertoires with anomalous nucleotide sharing. TCRdb limited this immuneACCESS table to in-frame rearrangements with V and J called. A share of clones is missing; checked studies link under half to unresolved V genes, and the rest is unexplained. That table furnishes V, J and clone size, whereas the DNA furnished D and trimming. This sample is represented by roughly 120,000 clones; about 80% of them were singletons. The ten largest account for around 3.6% of the sample.

As concerns this clone: Its antigen specificity is not known. No base quality information exists; no much larger clone differs at one position.

The V and J genes are TRBV7-9 and TRBJ1-6; a confident D gene designation cannot be given. The sample was PBMCs. This sequence originates from a man aged 35 to 55 in good health and CMV-seronegative. The base sequence is TGTGCCAGCAGCTCTAGAGAGCGGGTCACCCTCCACTTT. Its translation reads: CASSSRERVTLHF.